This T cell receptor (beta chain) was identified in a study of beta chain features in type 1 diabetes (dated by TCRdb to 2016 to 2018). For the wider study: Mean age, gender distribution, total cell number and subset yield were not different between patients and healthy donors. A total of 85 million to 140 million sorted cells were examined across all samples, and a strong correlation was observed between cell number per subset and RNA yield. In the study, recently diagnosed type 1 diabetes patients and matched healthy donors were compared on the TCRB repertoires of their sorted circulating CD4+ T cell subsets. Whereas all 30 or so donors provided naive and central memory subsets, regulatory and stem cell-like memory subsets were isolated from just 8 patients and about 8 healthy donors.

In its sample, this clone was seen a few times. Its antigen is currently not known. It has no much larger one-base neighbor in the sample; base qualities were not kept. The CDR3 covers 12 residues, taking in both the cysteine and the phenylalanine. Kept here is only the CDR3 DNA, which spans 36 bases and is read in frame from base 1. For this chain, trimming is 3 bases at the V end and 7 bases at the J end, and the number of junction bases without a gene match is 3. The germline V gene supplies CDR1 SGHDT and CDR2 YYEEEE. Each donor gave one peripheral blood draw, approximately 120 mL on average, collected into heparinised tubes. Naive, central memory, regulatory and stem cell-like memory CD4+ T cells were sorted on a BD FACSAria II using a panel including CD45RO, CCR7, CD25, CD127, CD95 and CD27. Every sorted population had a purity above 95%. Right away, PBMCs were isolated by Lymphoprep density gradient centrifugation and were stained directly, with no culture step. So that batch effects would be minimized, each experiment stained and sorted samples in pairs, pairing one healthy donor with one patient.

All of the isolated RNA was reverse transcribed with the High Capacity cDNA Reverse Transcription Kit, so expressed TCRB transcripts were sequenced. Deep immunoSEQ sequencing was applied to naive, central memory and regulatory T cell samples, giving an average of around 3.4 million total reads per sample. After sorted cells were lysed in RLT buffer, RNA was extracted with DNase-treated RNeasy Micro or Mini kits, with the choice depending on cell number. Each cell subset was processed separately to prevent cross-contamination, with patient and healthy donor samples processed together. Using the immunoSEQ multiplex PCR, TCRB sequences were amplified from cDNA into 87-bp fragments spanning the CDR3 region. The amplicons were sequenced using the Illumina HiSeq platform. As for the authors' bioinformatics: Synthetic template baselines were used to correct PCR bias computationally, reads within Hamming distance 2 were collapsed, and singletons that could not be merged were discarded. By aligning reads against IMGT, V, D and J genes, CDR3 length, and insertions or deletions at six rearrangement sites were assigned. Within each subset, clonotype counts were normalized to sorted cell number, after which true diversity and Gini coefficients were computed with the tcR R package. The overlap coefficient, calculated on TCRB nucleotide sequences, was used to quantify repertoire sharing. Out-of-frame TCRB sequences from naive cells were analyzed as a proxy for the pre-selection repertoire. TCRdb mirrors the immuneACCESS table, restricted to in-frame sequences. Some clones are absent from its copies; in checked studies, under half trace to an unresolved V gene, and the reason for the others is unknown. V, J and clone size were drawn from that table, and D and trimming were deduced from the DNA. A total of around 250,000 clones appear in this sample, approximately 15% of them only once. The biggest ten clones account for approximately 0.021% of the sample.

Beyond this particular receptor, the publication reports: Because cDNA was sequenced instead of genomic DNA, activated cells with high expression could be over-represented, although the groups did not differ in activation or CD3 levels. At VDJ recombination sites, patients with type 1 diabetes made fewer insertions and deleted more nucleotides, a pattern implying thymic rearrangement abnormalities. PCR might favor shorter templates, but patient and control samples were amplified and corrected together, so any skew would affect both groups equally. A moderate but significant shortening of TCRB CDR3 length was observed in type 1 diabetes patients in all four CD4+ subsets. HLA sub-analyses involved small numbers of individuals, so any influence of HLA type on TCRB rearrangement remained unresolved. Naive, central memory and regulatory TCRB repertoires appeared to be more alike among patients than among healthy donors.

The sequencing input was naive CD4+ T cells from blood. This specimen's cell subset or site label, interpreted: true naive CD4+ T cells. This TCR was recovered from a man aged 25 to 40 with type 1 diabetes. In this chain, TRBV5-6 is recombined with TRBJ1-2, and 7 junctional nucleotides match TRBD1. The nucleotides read TGTGCCAGCAGCTCGACAGGGTTTGGCTACACCTTC. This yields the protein CASSSTGFGYTF.